Reported below is one T cell receptor beta chain. This clonotype was found once. It has no known antigen specificity. No much larger clonotype is one base removed from it; base qualities were not supplied. Evidence from a single read is weak. This record comes from a study of CD8 T cells in Susac syndrome (dated by TCRdb to the late 2010s). Regarding the complete study: Repertoire sequencing was used to test whether CD8+ T cell activation and differentiation in Susac syndrome was antigen driven.

Points the paper makes about the study in general: The number of individuals in the TCR sequencing and HLA analysis was acknowledged as relatively small.

RNA was extracted with the RNeasy kit and roughly 0.45 to 1 ug was reverse transcribed using random hexamers. TCR beta CDR3 regions were amplified with the immunoSEQ multiplex PCR assay covering 54 Vbeta and 13 Jbeta segments. PCR amplification bias was corrected by using a synthetic template baseline for primer optimization and computational correction. In the source study's methods: Reads were annotated to V, D and J genes according to IMGT and were analyzed with immunoSEQ Analyzer, with only productive sequences retained. Clonality was computed as one minus Shannon entropy normalized by log2 of the number of productive unique sequences. Public and private clones were assessed among the 100 most prevalent clones of each patient and control. A clone was defined as Susac-specific if it was absent from the healthy and MS cohorts, from roughly 980 published viral clones and from other ImmuneACCESS disease sequences. TCRdb reprocessed the public reads (quality trimming at Q25 with fastp, clone calling with MiXCR) and kept in-frame beta chains. One record per CDR3 amino acid sequence lists the most common genes and DNA. TCRdb assigned the V and J calls; the authors' analysis was not used. The sample yields roughly 200,000 distinct CDR3 sequences; roughly 95% were counted once. The top ten clones comprise 0.093% of the sample.

High-throughput TCR beta sequencing profiled peripheral blood CD8+ and CD4+ T cells from healthy donors, Susac syndrome patients and multiple sclerosis patients. The multiple sclerosis controls were treatment-naive patients who had stable or active relapsing-remitting disease and met the revised McDonald criteria. CD8+ TEMRA cells were enriched by FACS, while bulk CD8+ and CD4+ T cells were purified by magnetic negative isolation. Blood was collected in EDTA tubes and processed within 24 hours, with PBMCs isolated through density gradient centrifugation. PBMCs intended for TCR sequencing were frozen in liquid nitrogen and were later thawed in a 37 degrees C water bath. The sorted or isolated CD4+, CD8+ and CD8+ TEMRA cells reached a purity of at least 90%. The receptor's source is a human donor with multiple sclerosis. What was sequenced was CD4+ T cells from PBMCs.

The CDR3 here reads CASSPLVGTGVAFF. The base sequence is TGTGCCAGCAGCCCCCTTGTCGGGACAGGGGTGGCTTTCTTT. The chain couples TRBV9 to TRBJ1-1, with TRBD1 identical over 10 junction bases. Ends trimmed: V by 4 bases, J by 11 bases; bases unmatched to a gene: 11. CDR1 SGDLS and CDR2 YYNGEE were looked up in the germline V gene. Taken from cysteine to phenylalanine, the CDR3 has 14 residues. Only CDR3 DNA is held: 42 bases, read in frame from base 1.